This T cell receptor beta chain came from a study of glioma-infiltrating T cells after dendritic cell vaccination. Study context: Treatment, given 2003 to 2012, was autologous tumor lysate-pulsed dendritic cell vaccination. Monocyte-derived dendritic cells, cultured about 7 days with IL-4 and GM-CSF, were pulsed with autologous tumor lysate.

To note about this clone: Other DNA sequences in the same sample also yield this CDR3.

As to time point: after dendritic cell vaccination, including at tumor progression/relapse. Germline V lookup: CDR1 SGHTA, CDR2 FQGNSA. This CDR3 spans 11 amino acids. The ends were cut back, 5 bases at V and 1 base at J, with 3 bases in the middle. Amplification used 60 V beta primers and 13 J beta primers. The repertoire was sequenced with immunoSEQ multiplex PCR; TCRdb's copy has only in-frame clones and lacks some. The data hold about 110,000 clones, with around 90% observed a single time. This receptor was obtained from a human donor with glioblastoma. The sample consisted of blood, taken after dendritic cell vaccination. This chain links TRBV7-2 with TRBJ2-7, with D hard to call. CDR3 amino acids: CASSRSYEQYF. The CDR3 DNA reads as TGTGCCAGCAGCCGGTCCTACGAGCAGTACTTC.